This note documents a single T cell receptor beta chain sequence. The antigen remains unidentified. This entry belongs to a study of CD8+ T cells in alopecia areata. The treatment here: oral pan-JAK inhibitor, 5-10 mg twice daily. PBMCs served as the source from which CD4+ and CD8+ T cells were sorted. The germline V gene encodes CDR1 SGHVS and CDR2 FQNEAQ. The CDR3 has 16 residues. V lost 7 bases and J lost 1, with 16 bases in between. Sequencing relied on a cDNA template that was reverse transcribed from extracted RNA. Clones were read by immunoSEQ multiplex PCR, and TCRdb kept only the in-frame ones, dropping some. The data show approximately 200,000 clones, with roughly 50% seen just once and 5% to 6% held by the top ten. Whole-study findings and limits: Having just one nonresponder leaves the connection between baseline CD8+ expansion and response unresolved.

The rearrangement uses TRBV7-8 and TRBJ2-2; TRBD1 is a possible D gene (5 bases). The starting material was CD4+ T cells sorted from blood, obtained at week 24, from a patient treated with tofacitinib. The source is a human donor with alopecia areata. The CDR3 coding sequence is TGTGCCAGCATAGGAATAGGGGCATTGAACACCGGGGAGCTGTTTTTT. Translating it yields CASIGIGALNTGELFF.